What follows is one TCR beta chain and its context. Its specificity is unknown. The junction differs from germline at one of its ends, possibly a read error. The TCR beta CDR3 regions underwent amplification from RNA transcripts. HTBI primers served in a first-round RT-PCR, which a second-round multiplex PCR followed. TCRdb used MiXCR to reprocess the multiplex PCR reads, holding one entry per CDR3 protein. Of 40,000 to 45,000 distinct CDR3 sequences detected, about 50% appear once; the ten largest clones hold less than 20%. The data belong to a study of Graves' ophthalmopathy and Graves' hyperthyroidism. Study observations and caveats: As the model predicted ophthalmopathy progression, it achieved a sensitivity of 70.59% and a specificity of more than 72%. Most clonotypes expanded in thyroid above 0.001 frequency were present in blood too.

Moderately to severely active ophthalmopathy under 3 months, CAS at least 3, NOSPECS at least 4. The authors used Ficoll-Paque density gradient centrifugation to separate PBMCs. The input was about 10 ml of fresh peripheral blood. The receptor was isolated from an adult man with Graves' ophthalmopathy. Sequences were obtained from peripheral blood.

The CDR3 sequence is CASSIAGRYEQYF. CDR3 sequence (DNA): TGTGCCAGCAGTATAGCGGGACGCTACGAGCAGTACTTC. The chain recombines TRBV12-3 or TRBV12-4 with TRBJ2-7, with 8 bases fitting TRBD2. CDR3 length: 13 residues.